This T cell receptor (beta chain) was obtained from a study of identical twins. General study points: Invariant MAIT and iNKT cells may have partly biased zero-insertion analyses. Out-of-frame alpha sequences common to twins exhibited a surplus of low generation probability.

The length of the CDR3 is 15 residues. The germline V and J ends were trimmed by 4 bases and 4 bases, with 16 bases remaining between them. This clonotype turned up a few times. Antigen unknown. After template switching added a universal primer site, the resulting cDNA carried unique molecular identifiers. One entry per CDR3 protein, called by TCRdb with MiXCR from the 5' RACE reads. The table lists fewer than 650,000 distinct CDR3 sequences, 9.6% of them singletons. The same sample was also studied in work on yellow fever vaccine responses in identical twins. Per that study: As reported, the vaccine T cell response of twins seemed partly convergent and partly personalized.

Input material: PBMCs. The chain carries TRBV12-3 or TRBV12-4 and TRBJ2-5; D is possibly TRBD1 (6 bases). This TCR came from a woman between 18 and 30 years old in good health. CDR3 bases: TGTGCCAGCAGTTCATACAGGGATGGGAGAGAGACCCAGTACTTC. This encodes CASSSYRDGRETQYF.